What follows are 14 T cell receptor beta chains derived from one specimen sequenced in a study of T cell repertoires in cytomegalovirus infection. TCRdb used MiXCR to reprocess the reads, holding one entry per CDR3 protein. The sample records some 220,000 distinct CDR3 sequences, approximately 7% being singletons. The sequenced sample consisted of PBMCs. These receptors were taken from a human donor in good health (CMV status not recorded). Some clones in this sample may be carry-over from other donors' samples.

As for this clonotype: A much larger clone differs by one base, so this may be a read error. The V call is TRBV7-4, the J call TRBJ1-2, with a tentative D call TRBD1 (6 bases). Per germline, CDR1 SGHVT and CDR2 SQSDAQ. The CDR3 totals 14 residues. The CDR3 protein is CANSPGVETYGYTF. The CDR3 DNA reads TGTGCCAACAGCCCAGGGGTGGAGACCTATGGCTACACCTTC.

This clonotype was detected ten times or more. The V and J genes are TRBV4-1 and TRBJ1-4; D gene uncertain. The V gene's germline CDR1 is MGHRA and CDR2 YSYEKL. Trimming pared 0 bases from V and 6 bases from J, leaving 17 bases between. CDR3 length: 17 residues. The chain's CDR3 is CASSQERAGSLYEKLFF. Written as DNA, the CDR3 is TGCGCCAGCAGCCAAGAAAGGGCCGGGAGCCTTTATGAAAAACTGTTTTTT.

This clonotype was picked up many times. The chain recombines TRBV7-6 with TRBJ2-1; no definite D call. Trimming stripped 3 bases from V and 0 bases from J, with 9 bases between. The CDR3 has 15 residues. CDR1 and CDR2 from the germline V gene are SGHVS and FNYEAQ. For the CDR3, the DNA is TGTGCCAGCAGCTTGGCTGCCGGCTCCTACAATGAGCAGTTCTTC. Translation gives CASSLAAGSYNEQFF.

This clonotype was seen ten or more times. The chain links TRBV6-2 or TRBV6-3 to TRBJ1-5; a possible D gene is TRBD1 (6 bases). There are 16 residues in the CDR3. Germline V gene sequence: CDR1 MNHEY, CDR2 SVGEGT. V was trimmed by 5 bases and J by 2 bases, leaving 16 bases between them. In DNA form, the CDR3 reads TGTGCCAGCAGTCCGCACAGGGTATCGGGCAATCAGCCCCAGCATTTT. Its protein is CASSPHRVSGNQPQHF.

This clonotype has at least ten counts. The rearrangement uses TRBV10-3 and TRBJ1-1, with TRBD1 as a possible D gene (5 bases). CDR1 and CDR2 from the germline V gene are ENHRY and SYGVKD. The CDR3 runs to 15 residues. Trimming pared 5 bases from V and 5 bases from J, leaving 18 bases between. The CDR3 loop is CAISFQGLGGTEAFF. The CDR3 DNA sequence: TGTGCCATCAGTTTTCAGGGATTGGGGGGGACTGAAGCTTTCTTT.

At least ten counts were recorded for this clonotype. The chain joins TRBV28 to TRBJ1-3; weak D call: TRBD1 (5 bases). The CDR3 runs to 14 residues. The germline V gene encodes CDR1 MDHEN and CDR2 SYDVKM. V was trimmed by 8 bases and J by 4 bases, leaving 15 bases between them. CDR3 amino acids: CASRRDSGGNTIYF. In DNA, the CDR3 is TGTGCCAGCCGCAGGGATTCAGGCGGAAACACCATATATTTT. The full variable domain, completed using reference TRBV28 and TRBJ1-3, is DVKVTQSSRYLVKRTGEKVFLECVQDMDHENMFWYRQDPGLGLRLIYFSYDVKMKEKGDIPEGYSVSREKKERFSLILESASTNQTSMYLCASRRDSGGNTIYFGEGSWLTVV.

This clonotype was picked up many times. The chain couples TRBV6-5 to TRBJ2-1, with 9 positions matching TRBD1. The CDR3 is 14 amino acids. Germline lookup yields CDR1 MNHEY and CDR2 SVGAGI. V was clipped by 5 bases and J by 15 bases; unmatched bases: 14. The CDR3 protein is CASSTFTGGDTWFF. The CDR3 nucleotides are TGTGCCAGCAGTACCTTTACAGGGGGCGATACTTGGTTCTTC.

This clonotype was detected only a few times. The gene calls are TRBV15 and TRBJ1-1; tentative D call: TRBD1 (5 bases). The germline gives CDR1 LNHNV, CDR2 YYDKDF (reference sequence). The V end lost 0 bases, the J end lost 3 bases, and 14 bases lay between the germline ends. The CDR3 covers 16 residues. CDR3 protein: CATSRDPWGTYTEAFF. Here the CDR3 DNA reads TGTGCCACCAGCAGAGACCCCTGGGGGACCTACACTGAAGCTTTCTTT.

The chain links TRBV10-3 to TRBJ2-5; D gene unclear. Per germline, CDR1 ENHRY and CDR2 SYGVKD. CDR3 length: 14 amino acids. The ends were cut back, 8 bases at V and 1 base at J, with 14 bases in the middle. DNA for the CDR3: TGTGCCATCTCGGACGGAATTTCCCAAGAGACCCAGTACTTC. This codes for CAISDGISQETQYF.

This chain links TRBV2 with TRBJ2-1, with a possible D match to TRBD2 (6 bases). Looked up from germline, CDR1 is SNHLY and CDR2 is FYNNEI. V was shortened by 3 bases and J by 9 bases, with 15 bases between the two germline ends. The CDR3 consists of 14 residues. The CDR3 DNA reads as TGTGCCAGCAGTGAGACTAGTCCTGGGGGTGAGCAGTTCTTC. Its translation: CASSETSPGGEQFF.

The sample holds many counts of this clonotype. The chain employs TRBV24-1 and TRBJ2-1; 11 bases are shared with TRBD1. This CDR3 has 13 residues. The V gene end was trimmed by 9 bases and the J gene end by 14 bases; junction bases not matched to a gene: 11. The germline gives CDR1 KGHDR, CDR2 SFDVKD. The chain's CDR3 is CATGGTGGQEKFF. In DNA, the CDR3 is TGTGCCACCGGCGGGACAGGGGGGCAGGAGAAGTTCTTC.

This clonotype was recorded a few times. This chain joins TRBV7-2 and TRBJ2-2, with TRBD1 identical over 7 bases. J was trimmed by 5 bases and V by 5 bases; bases with no gene match: 8. Germline values: CDR1 SGHTA, CDR2 FQGNSA. The CDR3 covers 15 residues. In DNA, the CDR3 is TGTGCCAGCAGCACCGGACAGGCGATAACCGGGGAGCTGTTTTTT. Translating gives CASSTGQAITGELFF.

This clonotype was picked up many times. The chain has TRBV7-2 and TRBJ1-6; 7 bases fit TRBD1. Trimming took 5 bases from V and 3 from J; bases not matched to a gene: 4. The germline CDR1 and CDR2 sequences are SGHTA and FQGNSA. The CDR3 runs to 15 residues. The CDR3 DNA is TGTGCCAGCAGCCGGGACAGTCTCTATAATTCACCCCTCCACTTT. Translating gives CASSRDSLYNSPLHF.

This clonotype showed up many times. The chain is built from TRBV7-9 and TRBJ1-2; TRBD1 might be the D (5 bases). Germline CDR1 and CDR2: SEHNR and FQNEAQ (reference sequence). V was trimmed by 5 bases and J by 4 bases, leaving 17 bases between them. The CDR3 is 15 amino acids. This CDR3 reads CASSARDFIAYGYTF. CDR3 sequence (DNA): TGTGCCAGCAGCGCCCGGGACTTCATCGCCTATGGCTACACCTTC.